Described below is a single T cell receptor (beta chain) sequence and its context. The antigen remains undetermined. Noted time point: baseline, week 1 (first vaccination visit). Treatment: pre-vaccination baseline after standard-of-care therapy. Donors had new IDH1-mutant astrocytomas of WHO grade 3 or 4 (ATRX-lost). The data stem from a study of a mutant IDH1 vaccine in newly diagnosed glioma. Study at large: Earlier care involved radiotherapy, temozolomide, or both, and the majority received both. Study-level findings and limits: Apparently unrelated to pseudoprogression were changes in the top peripheral T cell clonotypes.

Repertoires were generated with immunoSEQ multiplex PCR, while TCRdb's copy carries only in-frame clones and drops some. In the table there are some 61,000 clones, 80% to 90% of which are singletons. The V segment lost 1 base and the J segment 4 bases; nucleotides outside the gene matches: 6. This CDR3 is built from 15 residues. Germline V gene data show CDR1 as MGHRA and CDR2 as YSYEKL. This receptor was identified in a man aged 25 to 45 with glioma. Sequenced here: PBMCs, sampled from a glioma patient treated with radiotherapy, temozolomide or both. The chain recombines TRBV4-1 with TRBJ1-1, with 7 bases lining up with TRBD1. The CDR3 nucleotides are TGCGCCAGCAGCCAAGTAAAGGACAGGCCCACTGAAGCTTTCTTT. Its translation is CASSQVKDRPTEAFF.